This TCR beta chain was identified in a study of T cells in Graves' hyperthyroidism and ophthalmopathy. Template material for amplifying TCR beta CDR3 regions consisted of RNA transcripts. First-round RT-PCR targeting the TCR CDR3 was performed with the HTBI primer set. Each CDR3 protein gets one entry after TCRdb re-called the multiplex PCR reads with MiXCR. The table has about 92,000 distinct CDR3 sequences, about 51% seen once. Germline V gene lookup returns CDR1 LGHNA and CDR2 YNFKEQ. Trimming removed 6 bases from V and 9 bases from J; junction bases left unmatched: 21. This CDR3 comprises 20 residues.

Sample: blood. The origin of this receptor is a woman aged 40 to 49 with Graves' hyperthyroidism. The chain uses TRBV4-2 and TRBJ1-6; 12 bases are shared with TRBD1. The CDR3, as DNA: TGTGCCAGCAGGAAAACTGGGACAGGGGGCGAGAGGTTTCGGCGTTCACCCCTCCACTTT. It codes for CASRKTGTGGERFRRSPLHF.